The source of this T cell receptor beta chain is a study of shared clonotypes between healthy human individuals. The assay was immunoSEQ multiplex PCR, and TCRdb's table has in-frame clones only and misses some. The data show about 520,000 clones, over 70% seen once. Points on this clone: It differs at one base from a far larger clone, so likely a read error.

Germline trimming cut 4 bases from V and 3 bases from J; bases unmatched to any gene: 7. The CDR3 is 15 residues long. The germline gives CDR1 SGHNT, CDR2 YYREEE (reference sequence). Participating donors were healthy, HIV-negative adults free of recent acute infections or vaccinations. The gene calls are TRBV5-4 and TRBJ1-2, with 9 bases lining up with TRBD1. This TCR was recovered from a middle-aged woman in good health. Some clones in this sample may be carry-over from other donors' samples. Input material: PBMCs. The CDR3 sequence is CASSVGTGTYYGYTF. The CDR3 DNA is TGTGCCAGCAGCGTAGGGACAGGGACGTACTATGGCTACACCTTC.